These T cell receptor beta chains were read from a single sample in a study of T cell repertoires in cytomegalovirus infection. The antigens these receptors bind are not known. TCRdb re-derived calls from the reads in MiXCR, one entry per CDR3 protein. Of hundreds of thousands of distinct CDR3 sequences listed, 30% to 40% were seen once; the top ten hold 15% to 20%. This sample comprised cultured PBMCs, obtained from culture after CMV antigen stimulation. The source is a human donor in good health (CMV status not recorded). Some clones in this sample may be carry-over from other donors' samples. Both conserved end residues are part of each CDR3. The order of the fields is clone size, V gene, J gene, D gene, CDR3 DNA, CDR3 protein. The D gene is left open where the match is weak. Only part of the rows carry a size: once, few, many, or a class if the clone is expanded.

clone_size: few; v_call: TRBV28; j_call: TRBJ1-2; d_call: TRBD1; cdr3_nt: TGTGCCAGCAGTTTCCCGAACAGGGGCAGGAATGGCTACACCTTC; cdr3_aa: CASSFPNRGRNGYTF
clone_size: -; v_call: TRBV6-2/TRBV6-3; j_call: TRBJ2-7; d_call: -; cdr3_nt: TGTGCCAGCAGACAGACCTTCGGACAGCCGATAACTGGCGAGCAGTACTTC; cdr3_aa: CASRQTFGQPITGEQYF
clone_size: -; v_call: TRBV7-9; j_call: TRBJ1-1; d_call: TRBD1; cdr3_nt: TGTGCCAGCAGGGAGACAGGGTCCACTGAAGCTTTCTTT; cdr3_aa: CASRETGSTEAFF
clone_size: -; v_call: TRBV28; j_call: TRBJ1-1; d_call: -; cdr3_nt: TGTGCCAGCAGTTTACGTAGTCATTATAACACTGAAGCTTTCTTT; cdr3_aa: CASSLRSHYNTEAFF
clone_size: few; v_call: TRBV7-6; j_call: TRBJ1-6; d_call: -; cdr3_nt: TGTGCCAGCAGCTTAAATGGGACACCTGGTTCACCCCTCCACTTT; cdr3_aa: CASSLNGTPGSPLHF
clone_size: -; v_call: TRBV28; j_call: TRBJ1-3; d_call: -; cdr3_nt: TGTGCCAGCAGTTTGTTGGTAAGGACAGCCTCTGGAAACACCATATATTTT; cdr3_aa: CASSLLVRTASGNTIYF
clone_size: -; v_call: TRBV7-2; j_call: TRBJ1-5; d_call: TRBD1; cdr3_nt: TGTGCCACCCAAATAACAGGGGTTCATAGCAATCAGCCCCAGCATTTT; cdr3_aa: CATQITGVHSNQPQHF
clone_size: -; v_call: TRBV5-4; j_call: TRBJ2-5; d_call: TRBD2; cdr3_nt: TGTGCCAGCAGCTTGGGTCCTAGCGGGAGAGGAAAAGAGACCCAGTACTTC; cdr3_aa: CASSLGPSGRGKETQYF
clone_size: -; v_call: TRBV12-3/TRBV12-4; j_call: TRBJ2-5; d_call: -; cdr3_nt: TGTGCCAGCAGTGCTCGGGGCGCAGAGACCCAGTACTTC; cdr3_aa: CASSARGAETQYF
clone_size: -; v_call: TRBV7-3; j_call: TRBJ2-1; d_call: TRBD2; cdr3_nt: TGTGCCAGCAGCCCGCCACTAGCGGGGGGCAACAATGAGCAGTTCTTC; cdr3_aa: CASSPPLAGGNNEQFF
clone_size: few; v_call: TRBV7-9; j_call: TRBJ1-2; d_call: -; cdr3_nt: TGTGCCAGCAGCTTTGACGCAGGGCGTCTCTATGGCTACACCTTC; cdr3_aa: CASSFDAGRLYGYTF
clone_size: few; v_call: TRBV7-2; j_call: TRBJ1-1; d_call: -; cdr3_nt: TGTGCCAGCAGCTTAGAACAGATCACTGAAGCTTTCTTT; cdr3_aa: CASSLEQITEAFF
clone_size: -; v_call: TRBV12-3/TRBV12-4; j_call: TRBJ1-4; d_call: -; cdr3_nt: TGTGCCAGCAACCGCCGGGACACCAATGAAAAACTGTTTTTT; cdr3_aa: CASNRRDTNEKLFF